This entry is about one T cell receptor (beta chain). The clone's antigen remains unknown. It has no much larger one-base neighbor in the sample; base qualities were not kept. The CDR3 covers 13 residues, taking in both the cysteine and the phenylalanine. Only CDR3 DNA remains: 39 bases, in frame from the first base. In the germline V gene (reference sequence), CDR1 corresponds to SGHKS and CDR2 to YYEKEE. The junction carries 8 bases between V and J, which are trimmed by 0 bases and 8 bases respectively. This entry belongs to a study of cytomegalovirus exposure and HLA in healthy donors (dated by TCRdb to about 2017). Some background on the complete study: In an earlier analysis of approximately 500 of the donors, around 300 Gb of sequence data and roughly 100 million unique TCR beta sequences from some 170 million T cells were reported. Roughly 290 gigabases of sequencing data and around 90 million unique TCR sequences made up an early release that covered around 640 HLA-typed donors. The genetic ancestry cluster associated with self-reported Caucasian donors included 65% to 90% of the roughly 400 genotyped donors. The study aimed to test whether signatures of past pathogen exposure could be identified by cataloging public T cell receptors. The T cell repertoires of some 700 subjects were profiled by immunosequencing and related to cytomegalovirus serostatus. Besides the first cohort of 666 subjects, a separate validation cohort made up of about 120 different subjects was used. The study combined high-throughput TCR immunosequencing, statistical association of individual TCRs with disease status, and machine learning to predict cytomegalovirus infection status. To study patterns of TCR occurrence, a later analysis re-analyzed previously published TCR beta repertoires from several hundred donors and added high-resolution HLA genotyping. In the later analysis, no new phenotypic data were used to find candidate immune exposures; instead, reliance was placed on TCR beta sequences and their occurrence across donors. In an earlier analysis of a few hundred of the donors, high-throughput TCR beta sequencing was used to judge whether each TCR beta V gene segment behaved as functional or pseudogenic. Donor age, sex, ethnicity and CMV serostatus were compiled alongside the repertoire data. A later genetic analysis used genome-wide SNP genotypes for about three fifths of the roughly 700 donors, treating that subset as a discovery cohort. Every repertoire in the discovery cohort had been generated on one and the same sequencing platform. Both class I and class II loci were covered by HLA typing, at four-digit resolution. Typing coverage varied by locus: roughly 629-640 donors for A, B, C, DRB1 and DQB1; more than 500 for DQA1; around 570 for DPA1; about 450 for DPB1. Because of strong linkage in the cohort, roughly five DR-DQ haplotypes were treated as single units for association and clustering. Among 300 to 450 genotyped donors of the cohort, an average of around 240,000 unique TCR beta nucleotide sequences were sequenced per donor, roughly 20% of them non-productive.

Overall study results and their limits: In a later analysis, several top co-occurrence clusters were reported to appear linked to parvovirus B19, influenza, CMV and Epstein-Barr virus. In an earlier analysis of some 500 of the donors, most TCR beta V segments were observed in productive rearrangements about 90% or about 30% of the time, broadly matching IMGT annotations. A cluster of highly shared sequence variants was judged likely to be a technical artifact of the sequencing pipeline. Sequencing depth was assumed to be roughly uniform across donors in the presence/absence analyses, though that assumption may not hold. An association between a missense DCLRE1C variant and V-gene and J-gene trimming of TCR beta chains was found in a later genetic analysis and replicated in an independent cohort. Because HLA typing was unavailable for some donors at each locus, only the typed subset was used in association tests. When HLA alleles, especially DR and DQ, strongly co-occurred, attributing TCR associations to individual alleles was difficult. Because the 87-base-pair reads could not distinguish some IMGT-functional V segments, including TRBV6-2 and TRBV6-3, those segments were excluded. A total of roughly 160 TCR beta chains were listed by the study as associated with cytomegalovirus. The classifier was reported to diagnose cytomegalovirus status with high specificity and sensitivity in both the original cohort and the validation cohort. While some public TCRs were present in many individuals, most TCR sequences turned up only very rarely across donors. A few of the identified cytomegalovirus-associated TCR beta chains were confirmed in vitro to be specific for cytomegalovirus antigens. A later genetic analysis reported fewer N-insertions in productive TCRs among donors in an Asian-associated ancestry cluster than the roughly 700-donor mean. In a later analysis, most CMV-associated TCR beta chains were found to appear HLA-restricted, with HLA associations seemingly driven largely by CMV exposure. A later analysis found that HLA-associated TCR beta chains were more clonally expanded and had lower generation probabilities than equally common non-associated chains. Linkage disequilibrium might explain the correlated functional status among segregating V segments, but an unknown experimental factor could not be ruled out. A further reported finding was that TCR beta sequences accurately predicted the HLA-A and HLA-B alleles for most subjects in the first cohort. It was suggested by the authors that the approach could potentially be generalized to other disease states and immunological phenotypes. Only TCR beta chains were sequenced in this cohort, and the absence of alpha or paired-chain data limited detectable features. In a later analysis, TCR association rates were found to vary across HLA loci, with the most associated TCRs seen for DRB1 alleles and the fewest for HLA-C alleles. For the cohort, immune exposure information was limited to CMV serostatus. In a later analysis, 15,000 to 20,000 TCR beta sequences were associated with specific HLA alleles at a false discovery rate of 0.05. Because counts were too low, 15 to 20 rarely observed V segments, including chromosome 9 orphons, were excluded from the earlier analysis of around 590 of the donors.

Libraries were constructed by the immunoSEQ multiplex PCR assay. For the multiplex PCR, a mixture combining 60 forward primers for TCR Vbeta segments and 13 reverse primers for TCR Jbeta segments was used. Amplification of the CDR3 region of rearranged TCR beta genes was performed with a multiplex PCR assay on genomic DNA. The Illumina HiSeq System was used to sequence the amplified TCR beta libraries as 87-base-pair reads. Under the source paper's analysis protocol: In a later analysis, 77 million or so unique TCR beta chains were counted across the roughly 700 repertoires, and roughly 11 million of these chains were shared by at least two donors. Raw reads were error-corrected and collapsed into unique sequences by a nearest-neighbor algorithm in which closely related sequences were merged to remove PCR and sequencing errors. To assign V, D and J gene segments, CDR3 sequences were aligned to IMGT reference sequences. For a sequence to be retained, at least a six-nucleotide match to both a V gene segment and a J gene segment was required. A rearrangement counted as productive if the CDR3 had no stop codons and remained in frame with V and J, and every other rearrangement counted as non-productive. Following IMGT convention, CDR3 was defined as the stretch from the second conserved V-encoded cysteine up to the conserved J-encoded phenylalanine. In an earlier analysis of 587 of the donors, sequences lacking an unambiguous match to a single V gene segment were excluded. In an earlier analysis of about 590 of the donors, a V segment was called functional when productive rearrangements were above 56.7%, and segregating when the standard deviation between donors exceeded 5%. To diagnose cytomegalovirus status from the catalog of TCR beta chain sequences, a statistical classification framework was built. V and J gene assignment, in a later analysis, came from comparing TCR nucleotide sequences with IMGT/GENE-DB human TR gene sequences. A later analysis assigned CDR3 sequences and most-parsimonious VDJ recombination scenarios with the TCRdist pipeline. In a later analysis, each TCR beta chain was defined by its CDR3 amino acid sequence together with its V-gene family, and reads lacking a unique V-gene family were excluded. A later analysis removed several hundred highly shared, low-generation-probability nucleotide sequences to deal with suspected cross-contamination and a sequencing artifact. A later analysis calculated a clonal expansion index for each public chain from normalized within-repertoire ranks of inferred template counts. In a later analysis, generation probabilities were computed with a VDJ recombination model fitted to out-of-frame rearrangements, and the resulting probabilities were checked against IGoR. A later analysis scored TCR-TCR, TCR-HLA and TCR-CMV co-occurrence with hypergeometric tests, applying a repertoire-size bias correction to TCR pairs. A later analysis estimated false discovery rates by permuting HLA or CMV assignments 20 times. In a later analysis, co-occurring TCRs were grouped with DBSCAN, and TCRdist sequence similarity was added when clustering was performed within HLA-allele-positive subsets. For co-occurrence clustering, repertoires with fewer than 30,000 or more than 120,000 public chains were excluded, along with about five repertoires with anomalous nucleotide sharing. TCRdb took this table from immuneACCESS and kept in-frame rearrangements with V and J called. Such tables lack part of the clones; where checked against another copy, unresolved V genes explain under half of the gap, and the rest is unexplained. Clonal size and the V and J genes are those of that table, whereas D and trimming came from the DNA. The sample contains about 100,000 clones, about 80% of them found a single time. The ten largest make up about 4% of the sample.

The cohort consisted of 670 or so healthy bone marrow donors. At the time of sampling, all cohort members were nominally healthy, though unrecorded immune exposures were likely present. The donor was CMV seronegative and was included in the group of under 450 seronegative cohort members. A peripheral blood sample was provided by each donor, and peripheral blood mononuclear cells were used for TCR beta sequencing. The Qiagen DNeasy Blood Extraction Kit was used to extract genomic DNA from the blood cell samples. The receptor chain draws on TRBV5-5 and TRBJ1-4; TRBD1 is a possible D gene, resting on 5 matching bases. Material: PBMCs. The receptor was isolated from a man aged 35 to 55 in good health and CMV-seronegative. The nucleotide sequence reads as follows: TGTGCCAGCAGCTTGGTGGGGGGGGAAAAACTGTTTTTT. This yields the protein CASSLVGGEKLFF.